The clone carrying this T cell receptor beta chain was detected many times. Its antigen remains unidentified. TCRdb redid the calling of the PCR reads with MiXCR, one entry per CDR3 protein. The table shows roughly 300,000 distinct CDR3 sequences, with roughly 23% occurring only once. V dropped 2 bases and J dropped 12 bases, with 14 bases sitting between them. The length of the CDR3 is 13 residues. Germline CDR1 SGHVS, CDR2 FQNEAQ. A CD8+CD4-CCR7+CD45RA+ phenotype served as the sorting definition for naive CD8 T cells. This record comes from a study of molecular identifiers for immune sequencing clone quantification. At the level of the study: Across replicate runs, RNA obtained from approximately 20,000 or 100,000 naive CD8 cells was divided into five, with four undergoing sequencing. General observations from the study: In CMV-specific effectors, clones above 20 copies held over 99% of molecules; naive, under 1%.

Sequencing was performed on naive CD8+ T cells from blood, with Jurkat cell RNA spiked in. Subset in this sample: FACS-sorted CD8+CD4-CCR7+CD45RA+ naive T cells. The sequence was obtained from a human donor in good health. Some libraries in this study had Jurkat cell RNA spiked in. The J gene is TRBJ2-1, the V gene TRBV7-8; no reliable D call. The CDR3 DNA is TGTGCCAGCAGCTTATACAGCTTGAGTGGGCAGTTCTTC. Translation gives CASSLYSLSGQFF. Full variable domain (outside the CDR3, taken from reference TRBV7-8 and TRBJ2-1): GAGVSQSPRYKVAKRGQDVALRCDPISGHVSLFWYQQALGQGPEFLTYFQNEAQLDKSGLPSDRFFAERPEGSVSTLKIQRTQQEDSAVYLCASSLYSLSGQFFGPGTRLTVL.